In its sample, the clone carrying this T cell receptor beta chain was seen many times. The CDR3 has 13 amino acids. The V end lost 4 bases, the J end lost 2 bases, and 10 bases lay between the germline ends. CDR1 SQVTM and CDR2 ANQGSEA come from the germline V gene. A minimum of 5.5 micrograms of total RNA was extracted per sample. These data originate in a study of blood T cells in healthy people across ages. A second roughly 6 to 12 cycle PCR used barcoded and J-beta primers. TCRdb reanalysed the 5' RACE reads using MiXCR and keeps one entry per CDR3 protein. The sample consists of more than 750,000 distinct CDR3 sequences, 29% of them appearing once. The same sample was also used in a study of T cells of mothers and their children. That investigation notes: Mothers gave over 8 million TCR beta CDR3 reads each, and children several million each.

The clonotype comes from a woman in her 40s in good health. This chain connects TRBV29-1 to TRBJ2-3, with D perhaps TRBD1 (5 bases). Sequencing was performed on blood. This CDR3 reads CSVGGPLTDTQYF. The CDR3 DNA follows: TGCAGCGTTGGGGGCCCTCTCACAGATACGCAGTATTTT.